The 31 T cell receptor beta chains reported below all come from one sample, sequenced in a study of PD-L1 blockade in urothelial cancer. Time point meaning: pretreatment peripheral blood. TCRdb's table, derived via immunoSEQ multiplex PCR, lists solely in-frame clones and lacks some. The profile shows 30,000 to 35,000 clones, under 90% of them singletons. Sequenced here: PBMCs, sampled around atezolizumab (anti-PD-L1) treatment. The receptors stem from a man aged 60-69 years with urothelial cancer.

The V gene is TRBV5-1, the J gene TRBJ1-3, with 9 nucleotides matching TRBD1. The germline V gene has CDR1 SGHRS and CDR2 YFSETQ. V shed 3 bases and J 2 bases; nucleotides not matched to a gene: 6. This CDR3 comprises 16 residues. The CDR3 nucleotides are TGCGCCAGCAGCTCCGGGACAGGGTCTGCTGGAAACACCATATATTTT. This gives the protein CASSSGTGSAGNTIYF.

The chain recombines TRBV7-9 with TRBJ1-1; a possible D gene is TRBD1 (5 bases). Trimming took 5 bases from V and 9 from J, leaving 19 bases between them. The CDR3 is made up of 14 amino acids. Germline V gene sequence: CDR1 SEHNR, CDR2 FQNEAQ (reference sequence). CDR3 bases: TGTGCCAGCAGCCCCCCGGAGGGCAGGGCCAAAGCTTTCTTT. This sequence encodes CASSPPEGRAKAFF.

The chain couples TRBV9 to TRBJ2-7, with TRBD1 matching 9 bases. The CDR3 length is 14 residues. The germline V gene encodes CDR1 SGDLS and CDR2 YYNGEE. V lost 2 bases, J lost 7 bases, and 7 bases stayed unmatched. The DNA of the CDR3 is TGTGCCAGCAGCGTGGGACAGGGAACTAGGGAGCAGTACTTC. Translated, it gives CASSVGQGTREQYF.

The genes are TRBV5-4 and TRBJ2-3, with a weak D call TRBD2 (7 bases). V gave up 0 bases and J gave up 1 base, with 12 bases separating them. This CDR3 has 16 residues. Germline V gene sequence: CDR1 SGHNT, CDR2 YYREEE (reference sequence). CDR3 in DNA: TGTGCCAGCAGCTTGGGGGGGCGGGGGCGCACAGATACGCAGTATTTT. Its protein product is CASSLGGRGRTDTQYF.

The V gene is TRBV5-5, the J gene TRBJ2-3; 7 nucleotides line up with TRBD2. Germline V gene sequence: CDR1 SGHKS, CDR2 YYEKEE (reference sequence). Trimming at V came to 0 bases and at J to 2 bases, leaving 6 bases not matched to a gene. The CDR3 is 16 amino acids. CDR3 in DNA: TGTGCCAGCAGCTTGGAGGGAGGGATATTCACAGATACGCAGTATTTT. Its translation: CASSLEGGIFTDTQYF.

This clone was recorded only once. The chain has TRBV5-1 and TRBJ2-7; 8 bases are a match to TRBD1. The CDR3 is 15 amino acids. The trim removed 4 bases at V and 0 bases at J, leaving 6 bases unmatched. CDR1 SGHRS and CDR2 YFSETQ come from the germline V gene. The CDR3 region has the DNA TGCGCCAGCAGCGGAAGACAGGGGAGCTCCTACGAGCAGTACTTC. Translating gives CASSGRQGSSYEQYF.

This clone was recorded only once. The V gene is TRBV10-3, the J gene TRBJ2-5; 10 bases are shared with TRBD2. The CDR3 has 15 amino acids. V was clipped by 6 bases and J by 1 base; unmatched bases: 5. Per germline, CDR1 ENHRY and CDR2 SYGVKD. CDR3 nucleotide sequence: TGTGCCATCAGGGGTAGCGGGAGGTTCCAAGAGACCCAGTACTTC. It specifies CAIRGSGRFQETQYF.

Comments on this clone: A junction boundary mismatches the germline segment, possibly from a read error. V and J are TRBV7-7 and TRBJ2-5; 10 bases align to TRBD2. Germline V gene sequence: CDR1 SSHAT, CDR2 FNYEAQ (reference sequence). This CDR3 contains 17 residues. CDR3 amino acids: CASSYGGGLAQQETQYF. DNA for the CDR3: TGTGCTAGCAGCTACGGGGGGGGACTAGCGCAACAAGAGACCCAGTACTTC.

CDR3 region: CASSYLLGRGEQYF. DNA for the CDR3: TGTGCCAGCAGTTACTTGCTCGGGAGGGGGGAGCAGTACTTC. The rearrangement joins TRBV6-5 to TRBJ2-7, with 8 nucleotides matching TRBD2. The germline CDR1 and CDR2 sequences are MNHEY and SVGAGI. The junction had 6 bases not matched to a gene; V was cut back by 1 base and J by 7 bases. The CDR3 sequence is 14 residues long.

This clone has a handful of counts. The chain is built from TRBV29-1 and TRBJ2-1, with TRBD2 matching 7 bases. Germline V gene sequence: CDR1 SQVTM, CDR2 ANQGSEA. V lost 7 bases and J lost 4; bases outside the gene matches: 7. The CDR3 is made up of 13 amino acids. CDR3 protein: CSASGTTYNEQFF. The CDR3 nucleotides read TGCAGCGCCTCCGGGACTACTTACAATGAGCAGTTCTTC.

The rearrangement links TRBV7-6 to TRBJ2-1; 7 positions agree with TRBD2. Looked up from germline, CDR1 is SGHVS and CDR2 is FNYEAQ. This CDR3 spans 18 amino acids. The ends lost 5 bases at V and 1 base at J; junction bases unmatched: 14. CDR3 nucleotides: TGTGCCAGCAGCGAACGAGCGGGGACCCCATCTTCCTACAATGAGCAGTTCTTC. Translated, it gives CASSERAGTPSSYNEQFF. Looking up the rest from reference TRBV7-6 and TRBJ2-1 gives the full variable domain: GAGVSQSPRYKVTKRGQDVALRCDPISGHVSLYWYRQALGQGPEFLTYFNYEAQQDKSGLPNDRFSAERPEGSISTLTIQRTEQRDSAMYRCASSERAGTPSSYNEQFFGPGTRLTVL.

The chain recombines TRBV7-3 with TRBJ1-3; D uncertain. The CDR3 totals 15 residues. CDR1 and CDR2 from the germline V gene are SGHTA and FQGTGA. Trimming took 5 bases from V and 0 from J, leaving 11 bases between them. The CDR3 region is CASSLDTNSGNTIYF. The CDR3 DNA sequence: TGTGCCAGCAGCCTTGACACGAACTCTGGAAACACCATATATTTT.

This clone appeared once. The CDR3 reads CASSGGRTEAFF. CDR3 coding DNA: TGTGCCAGCAGCGGGGGGAGGACTGAAGCTTTCTTT. The chain joins TRBV7-9 to TRBJ1-1, with a weak D call TRBD1 (5 bases). Trimming took off 5 bases at V and 5 bases at J, with 9 bases between the two ends. The germline V gene has CDR1 SEHNR and CDR2 FQNEAQ (reference sequence). CDR3 size: 12 residues.

The chain is built from TRBV29-1 and TRBJ2-3; maybe TRBD2 (7 bases). CDR3 length: 16 amino acids. V lost 0 bases and J 4 bases, leaving 17 bases between the germline ends. Germline V CDR1 and CDR2: SQVTM, ANQGSEA. The CDR3 nucleotides are TGCAGCGTTGAAGATCTGTTTGGAGGGGGGGCAGATACGCAGTATTTT. Protein: CSVEDLFGGGADTQYF.

The rearrangement joins TRBV28 to TRBJ2-5; a possible D gene is TRBD1 (6 bases). This CDR3 comprises 13 residues. The V and J ends lost 6 bases and 4 bases respectively, with 12 bases between them. The germline CDR1 and CDR2 sequences are MDHEN and SYDVKM. The CDR3 bases are TGTGCCAGCAGGAACACAGGGTTAGAGACCCAGTACTTC. It specifies CASRNTGLETQYF.

The chain is built from TRBV29-1 and TRBJ2-1; 11 nucleotides match TRBD2. This CDR3 is built from 17 residues. CDR1 and CDR2 from the germline V gene are SQVTM and ANQGSEA. The J segment lost 7 bases and the V segment lost 6 bases, leaving 17 bases of the junction unmatched. The CDR3 here is CSVETGTSGPRWNEQFF. The CDR3, as DNA: TGCAGCGTCGAAACCGGGACTAGCGGACCCAGGTGGAATGAGCAGTTCTTC.

J is TRBJ2-2 and V is TRBV10-1; 7 bases align to TRBD2. The length of the CDR3 is 16 residues. J gave up 6 bases and V 2 bases, and 9 bases lay outside the gene matches. Germline V CDR1 and CDR2: WNHNN, SYGVQD (reference sequence). The CDR3 region is CASSELGAGAAGELFF. The CDR3 DNA sequence: TGCGCCAGCAGTGAGCTGGGCGCGGGAGCAGCCGGGGAGCTGTTTTTT.

The chain links TRBV4-2 to TRBJ1-3, with unresolved D. V lost 0 bases, J lost 0 bases, and 9 bases lay in between. Germline loops: CDR1 LGHNA, CDR2 YNFKEQ. This CDR3 comprises 16 residues. In DNA, the CDR3 is TGTGCCAGCAGCCAAGATCGAGGGAGCTCTGGAAACACCATATATTTT. As protein: CASSQDRGSSGNTIYF.

Only a few counts were recorded for this clone. In nucleotides, the CDR3 is TGTGCCAGCACCCGGGACTTTAACTATGGCTACACCTTC. This encodes CASTRDFNYGYTF. The chain has TRBV9 and TRBJ1-2; tentative D call: TRBD1 (5 bases). Germline CDR1 SGDLS, CDR2 YYNGEE. V dropped 6 bases and J dropped 1 base, with 10 bases sitting between them. The CDR3 loop spans 13 amino acids.

The CDR3 sequence: CASSLVGWDRGLSGANVLTF. The CDR3 bases are TGTGCCAGCAGCTTAGTTGGATGGGACAGGGGATTATCTGGGGCCAACGTCCTGACTTTC. This chain links TRBV13 with TRBJ2-6; 10 nucleotides align to TRBD1. V was clipped by 1 base and J by 1 base; unmatched bases: 10. The germline V gene has CDR1 PRHDT and CDR2 FYEKMQ (reference sequence). This CDR3 contains 20 residues.

The chain employs TRBV5-1 and TRBJ2-7; D gene unclear. From germline, CDR1 is SGHRS and CDR2 YFSETQ. V gave up 0 bases and J gave up 0 bases, with 7 bases separating them. This CDR3 contains 14 residues. CDR3 nucleotide sequence: TGCGCCAGCAGCTTGGACGCGAACTCCTACGAGCAGTACTTC. It encodes CASSLDANSYEQYF.

This clone came up a few times. The chain links TRBV6-1 to TRBJ1-5; D is unresolved. Looked up from germline, CDR1 is MNHNS and CDR2 is SASEGT. This CDR3 contains 11 residues. Deletions cut 6 bases from V and 11 bases from J, with 11 bases between. Here the CDR3 DNA reads TGTGCCAGCAGCCGTGAGTTGTCCCAGCATTTT. Protein product: CASSRELSQHF.

The chain uses TRBV10-2 and TRBJ2-7, with TRBD2 matching over 7 bases. The germline V gene encodes CDR1 WSHSY and CDR2 SAAADI. The CDR3 has 15 residues. J lost 8 bases, V lost 3 bases, and 13 bases had no gene match. In nucleotides, the CDR3 is TGCGCCAGCAGTGAATCCCCCTCGGGAGGTGAGAAGCAGTACTTC. This sequence encodes CASSESPSGGEKQYF.

This rearrangement joins TRBV28 to TRBJ2-7, with D possibly being TRBD1 (6 bases). The V gene's germline CDR1 is MDHEN and CDR2 SYDVKM. Trimming took off 7 bases at V and 1 base at J, with 23 bases between the two ends. The CDR3 sequence is 17 residues long. CDR3 region: CASIPSPAAGASYEQYF. In DNA, the CDR3 is TGTGCCAGCATTCCATCTCCCGCCGCAGGGGCATCCTACGAGCAGTACTTC.

The V gene is TRBV30, the J gene TRBJ2-7, with 7 bases matching TRBD1. Germline V gene lookup returns CDR1 GTSNPN and CDR2 SVGIG (reference sequence). Unmatched junction bases numbered 11, after V lost 4 bases and J lost 5 bases. The CDR3 runs to 14 residues. This CDR3 is CAWILRTGSDEQYF. For the CDR3, the DNA is TGTGCCTGGATCCTTAGGACAGGCTCGGACGAGCAGTACTTC. Full variable domain (remainder filled in from reference TRBV30 and TRBJ2-7): SQTIHQWPATLVQPVGSPLSLECTVEGTSNPNLYWYRQAAGRGLQLLFYSVGIGQISSEVPQNLSASRPQDRQFILSSKKLLLSDSGFYLCAWILRTGSDEQYFGPGTRLTVT.

This clone was counted only a few times. The chain employs TRBV7-9 and TRBJ2-2; 7 nucleotides match TRBD2. The CDR3 spans 17 residues. J gave up 1 base and V 2 bases, and 7 bases lay outside the gene matches. Germline V gene lookup returns CDR1 SEHNR and CDR2 FQNEAQ (reference sequence). The CDR3 reads CASSLPRLAGNTGELFF. CDR3 DNA: TGTGCCAGCAGCTTACCCCGACTAGCAGGGAACACCGGGGAGCTGTTTTTT.

This rearrangement joins TRBV5-1 to TRBJ2-3; 11 nucleotides agree with TRBD2. The ends lost 0 bases at V and 6 bases at J; junction bases unmatched: 6. This CDR3 is built from 16 residues. Germline CDR1 and CDR2: SGHRS and YFSETQ. This CDR3 is CASSLGLAGGPDTQYF. CDR3 in DNA: TGCGCCAGCAGCTTGGGGTTAGCGGGAGGGCCGGATACGCAGTATTTT.

This chain uses TRBV7-6 with TRBJ1-4; TRBD1 agrees at 10 bases. This CDR3 region has 17 residues. CDR1 is SGHVS and CDR2 is FNYEAQ in the germline V gene. V lost 1 base and J lost 5; bases outside the gene matches: 7. The CDR3 DNA sequence: TGTGCCAGCAGCTTAGGCCCCGGACAGGGGGAGAATGAAAAACTGTTTTTT. Translated, it gives CASSLGPGQGENEKLFF.

This clone was picked up a small number of times. The germline gene is not matched at one end of the junction; a read error may be the cause. The V call is TRBV4-3, the J call TRBJ1-2, with D maybe TRBD1 (6 bases). The length of the CDR3 is 12 residues. The germline gives CDR1 LGHNA, CDR2 YSLEER. The CDR3 here is CASSQTGRALNF. The CDR3 nucleotides are TGCGCCAGCAGCCAAACAGGGCGGGCCCTCAACTTC.

The chain carries TRBV7-3 and TRBJ1-1; TRBD1 aligns across 7 bases. This CDR3 has 14 amino acids. The germline V gene encodes CDR1 SGHTA and CDR2 FQGTGA. V lost 4 bases to trimming and J lost 6 bases; unmatched junction nucleotides: 8. The DNA of the CDR3 is TGTGCCAGCAGCTGGGGACAGTCAGGGGCTGAAGCTTTCTTT. Translated, it gives CASSWGQSGAEAFF. Together with reference TRBV7-3 and TRBJ1-1, the CDR3 gives the full variable domain: GAGVSQTPSNKVTEKGKYVELRCDPISGHTALYWYRQSLGQGPEFLIYFQGTGAADDSGLPNDRFFAVRPEGSVSTLKIQRTERGDSAVYLCASSWGQSGAEAFFGQGTRLTVV.

The V call is TRBV6-5, the J call TRBJ2-1; D possibly corresponds to TRBD2 (6 bases). CDR1 is MNHEY and CDR2 is SVGAGI in the germline V gene. The V and J ends lost 2 bases and 8 bases respectively, with 10 bases between them. There are 13 residues in the CDR3. The CDR3 spells CASSYIPGDEQFF. DNA of the CDR3: TGTGCCAGCAGTTACATCCCGGGAGATGAGCAGTTCTTC.